This passage covers 21 T cell receptor beta chains from one sample sequenced in a study of T cells in Graves' hyperthyroidism and ophthalmopathy. Researchers took RNA transcripts and amplified the TCR beta CDR3 regions from them. In the first-round RT-PCR of the TCR CDR3, the HTBI primer set was used. TCRdb itself ran the multiplex PCR reads through MiXCR, one entry per CDR3 protein. In the table there are about 350,000 distinct CDR3 sequences, 14% of which are singletons. Sequencing was performed on blood. These receptors all stem from a woman aged 25 to 45 with Graves' hyperthyroidism.

This clonotype came up many times. The chain carries TRBV6-2 or TRBV6-3 and TRBJ2-3; a weak D match, TRBD2 (5 bases). The CDR3 totals 18 residues. The germline V and J ends were trimmed by 4 bases and 2 bases, with 22 bases remaining between them. Germline CDR1 MNHEY, CDR2 SVGEGT. In DNA, the CDR3 is TGTGCCAGCAGTTTCCCCCCCCCGGGGAGCCCGATCACAGATACGCAGTATTTT. Translation gives CASSFPPPGSPITDTQYF.

Ten or more counts support this clonotype. The V call is TRBV19, the J call TRBJ2-5; D uncertain. V was shortened by 7 bases and J by 7 bases, with 10 bases between the two germline ends. Germline CDR1 reads LNHDA; CDR2 reads SQIVND (reference sequence). This CDR3 is built from 11 residues. CDR3 in amino acids: CASTPLATQYF. The CDR3 bases are TGTGCCAGTACCCCTTTGGCGACCCAGTACTTC.

CDR3 sequence: CASSFVGPGANVLTF. In nucleotides, the CDR3 is TGTGCCAGCAGCTTCGTTGGCCCTGGGGCCAACGTCCTGACTTTC. The chain has TRBV5-6 and TRBJ2-6; no definite D call. CDR1 SGHDT and CDR2 YYEEEE come from the germline V gene. The V end lost 2 bases, the J end lost 2 bases, and 8 bases lay between the germline ends. There are 15 residues in the CDR3.

This clonotype was observed at least ten times. The chain links TRBV2 to TRBJ1-5; possible D gene TRBD1, 5 bases. The V end was cut by 6 bases, the J end by 7 bases, with 13 bases between. Germline V gives CDR1 SNHLY, CDR2 FYNNEI. The CDR3 covers 13 residues. In nucleotides, the CDR3 is TGTGCCAGCAGAACTGGGACGAACCAGCCCCAGCATTTT. As protein: CASRTGTNQPQHF.

This clonotype has only a few counts. The rearrangement joins TRBV5-1 to TRBJ2-3; 10 bases line up with TRBD2. Germline values: CDR1 SGHRS, CDR2 YFSETQ. Losses at the gene ends were 4 bases for V and 3 bases for J; bases not matched to a gene: 5. The CDR3 covers 15 residues. The CDR3 DNA reads as TGCGCCAGCAGCGGGACTAGCGTTCCGACAGATACGCAGTATTTT. Protein: CASSGTSVPTDTQYF.

This clonotype was detected many times. This chain uses TRBV28 with TRBJ2-1; D is unclear. Germline V gene data show CDR1 as MDHEN and CDR2 as SYDVKM. V lost 6 bases, J lost 7 bases, and 16 bases lay in between. The CDR3 covers 14 residues. CDR3 coding DNA: TGTGCCAGCAGCTGGGCCCGGGTGGGGAATGAGCAGTTCTTC. This translates into CASSWARVGNEQFF.

This clonotype has a count of ten or more. This chain links TRBV28 with TRBJ2-5; 10 bases line up with TRBD2. V shed 3 bases and J 4 bases; nucleotides not matched to a gene: 5. The CDR3 totals 15 residues. The germline V gene has CDR1 MDHEN and CDR2 SYDVKM. CDR3 residues: CASSLLLAGRETQYF. Here the CDR3 DNA reads TGTGCCAGCAGTTTGTTACTAGCGGGAAGAGAGACCCAGTACTTC.

This chain connects TRBV7-3 to TRBJ1-4; D unresolved. The germline CDR1 and CDR2 sequences are SGHTA and FQGTGA. V lost 5 bases and J lost 0, with 16 bases in between. The CDR3 is 17 amino acids. The CDR3 loop is CASSPPGLDPTNEKLFF. CDR3 in DNA: TGTGCCAGCAGCCCACCGGGGTTGGATCCAACTAATGAAAAACTGTTTTTT.

This clonotype was counted a few times. The chain joins TRBV27 to TRBJ1-2; D unresolved. Germline CDR1 reads MNHEY; CDR2 reads SMNVEV (reference sequence). The CDR3 is made up of 18 amino acids. Trimming pared 6 bases from V and 4 bases from J, leaving 27 bases between. The CDR3, as DNA: TGTGCCAGCAGGAAGAGTATGGCGGCAACCCACTTGGGCTATGGCTACACCTTC. Its protein is CASRKSMAATHLGYGYTF.

Ten or more counts support this clonotype. The chain employs TRBV9 and TRBJ1-2; D call uncertain. V gave up 3 bases and J gave up 4 bases, with 13 bases separating them. The germline gives CDR1 SGDLS, CDR2 YYNGEE. The CDR3 totals 14 residues. CDR3 sequence (DNA): TGTGCCAGCAGCGAGCTGGAGGGCCCCTATGGCTACACCTTC. This codes for CASSELEGPYGYTF.

This clonotype occurred a few times. V usage is TRBV3-1 and J usage is TRBJ2-7; maybe TRBD1 (6 bases). Germline lookup yields CDR1 LGHDT and CDR2 YNNKEL (reference sequence). This CDR3 spans 14 amino acids. V dropped 2 bases and J dropped 2 bases, with 10 bases sitting between them. CDR3 protein: CASSQLGHPYEQYF. CDR3 nucleotide sequence: TGTGCCAGCAGCCAACTGGGACACCCCTACGAGCAGTACTTC.

The chain joins TRBV20-1 to TRBJ1-1, with D tentatively TRBD1 (5 bases). Trimming took 2 bases from V and 2 from J, leaving 12 bases between them. CDR1 and CDR2 from the germline V gene are DFQATT and SNEGSKA (reference sequence). The CDR3 spans 14 residues. The CDR3 DNA reads as TGCAGTGCTAGAAGGGGCCGAGAAAACACTGAAGCTTTCTTT. It codes for CSARRGRENTEAFF.

This clonotype appeared many times. The gene calls are TRBV12-3 or TRBV12-4 and TRBJ1-2, with 10 bases matching TRBD1. The V gene end was trimmed by 2 bases and the J gene end by 7 bases; junction bases not matched to a gene: 4. The CDR3 extends over 14 amino acids. The CDR3: CASSLMTGGSGYTF. The CDR3 coding sequence is TGTGCCAGCAGTTTAATGACAGGGGGCAGTGGCTACACCTTC.

This clonotype came up a few times. V usage is TRBV7-6 and J usage is TRBJ2-5; no reliable D call. In germline, CDR1 is SGHVS, CDR2 FNYEAQ. V shed 5 bases and J shed 1 base, with 8 bases lying between them. The CDR3 extends over 13 amino acids. The DNA for the CDR3 is TGTGCCAGCAGCCCACGGGCCCAAGAGACCCAGTACTTC. It yields the protein CASSPRAQETQYF.

This clonotype was picked up a small number of times. The J gene is TRBJ2-7, the V gene TRBV18; TRBD1 might be the D (5 bases). Per the germline V gene, CDR1 is KGHSH and CDR2 is LQKENI. V gave up 4 bases and J gave up 6 bases, with 16 bases separating them. The CDR3 runs to 14 residues. CDR3 in amino acids: CASSRPTESGEQYF. The CDR3, as DNA: TGTGCCAGCTCACGACCGACAGAGTCCGGCGAGCAGTACTTC.

This clonotype was seen a handful of times. The V call is TRBV27, the J call TRBJ2-4; unclear D gene. Germline V gene sequence: CDR1 MNHEY, CDR2 SMNVEV (reference sequence). Trimming stripped 3 bases from V and 8 bases from J, with 11 bases between. CDR3 size: 13 residues. CDR3 in DNA: TGTGCCAGCAGTTTCTGGGAAAAGGACATTCAGTACTTC. This gives the protein CASSFWEKDIQYF.

This clonotype was detected ten times or more. The chain carries TRBV5-1 and TRBJ2-2, with D tentatively TRBD1 (5 bases). Germline V gives CDR1 SGHRS, CDR2 YFSETQ. This CDR3 has 16 residues. Trimming took off 4 bases at V and 0 bases at J, with 13 bases between the two ends. CDR3 nucleotide sequence: TGCGCCAGCAGCCCCCTTGGGGCGGCGAACACCGGGGAGCTGTTTTTT. Translated: CASSPLGAANTGELFF.

This clonotype was seen at least ten times. V is TRBV28 and J is TRBJ2-1; 11 positions match TRBD2. There are 12 residues in the CDR3. In germline, CDR1 is MDHEN, CDR2 SYDVKM. CDR3 protein: CVISGRGDEQFF. The CDR3 DNA sequence: TGTGTGATTAGCGGGAGGGGGGATGAGCAGTTCTTC. The whole variable domain, filled in from reference TRBV28 and TRBJ2-1, reads DVKVTQSSRYLVKRTGEKVFLECVQDMDHENMFWYRQDPGLGLRLIYFSYDVKMKEKGDIPEGYSVSREKKERFSLILESASTNQTSMYLCVISGRGDEQFFGPGTRLTVL.

The CDR3 loop reads CSGPVKAEGYTF. The CDR3 DNA reads TGCAGTGGCCCAGTAAAGGCGGAGGGCTACACCTTC. The rearrangement links TRBV20-1 to TRBJ1-2, with no clear D. V lost 7 bases, J lost 8 bases, and 17 bases lay in between. Germline V CDR1 and CDR2: DFQATT, SNEGSKA (reference sequence). The CDR3 loop spans 12 amino acids.

This chain links TRBV19 with TRBJ1-5; 9 positions agree with TRBD1. The ends lost 7 bases at V and 6 bases at J; junction bases unmatched: 10. Germline assignment: CDR1 LNHDA and CDR2 SQIVND (reference sequence). The CDR3 sequence is 15 residues long. This CDR3 reads CASNPGQGWGQPQHF. CDR3 coding DNA: TGTGCCAGTAACCCGGGACAGGGCTGGGGTCAGCCCCAGCATTTT.

V usage is TRBV19 and J usage is TRBJ2-3; D may be TRBD2 (6 bases). Germline CDR1 reads LNHDA; CDR2 reads SQIVND (reference sequence). The CDR3 consists of 11 residues. Deletions cut 2 bases from V and 9 bases from J, with 6 bases between. CDR3 residues: CASSIRGTQYF. Here the CDR3 DNA reads TGTGCCAGTAGTATACGGGGGACGCAGTATTTT.